Below are 21 T cell receptor beta chains sequenced from a single sample in a study of metastatic and nonmetastatic thyroid tumors. Ahead of thyroid surgery, no patient had received treatment of any kind. MiXCR re-clonotyped the PCR reads for TCRdb. The top ten hold less than 40% of the sample, which has more than 8,000 clones, 44% seen once. Input material: tumor tissue. Source of these receptors: a male donor with papillary thyroid cancer or a benign thyroid nodule (not recorded which). Some clones in this sample may be carry-over from other donors' samples.

Sample share makes this clone medium-sized. This chain joins TRBV9 and TRBJ2-3; 10 bases line up with TRBD2. Per germline, CDR1 SGDLS and CDR2 YYNGEE. The CDR3 has 19 residues. J was trimmed by 0 bases and V by 3 bases; bases with no gene match: 13. In DNA form, the CDR3 reads TGTGCCAGCAGCGGGCCACTAGGACTAGCGGAAATGAGCACAGATACGCAGTATTTT. This sequence encodes CASSGPLGLAEMSTDTQYF.

Concerning this clone: The junction shows a germline mismatch at one end, possibly a read error. The chain carries TRBV7-7 and TRBJ2-2; D may be TRBD1 (5 bases). Per the germline V gene, CDR1 is SSHAT and CDR2 is FNYEAQ (reference sequence). CDR3 length: 14 residues. The CDR3 DNA sequence: TGTGCTAGCAGCCCCAAGGGGTACACCGGGGAGCTGTTTTTT. This sequence encodes CASSPKGYTGELFF.

The chain has TRBV18 and TRBJ2-1, with a tentative D call TRBD1 (7 bases). The germline V gene has CDR1 KGHSH and CDR2 LQKENI. This CDR3 has 16 amino acids. The V end was cut by 2 bases, the J end by 1 base, with 12 bases between. CDR3 sequence (DNA): TGTGCCAGCTCACCAGGAGGGGGCAGGTCCTACAATGAGCAGTTCTTC. It yields the protein CASSPGGGRSYNEQFF. The whole variable domain, remainder taken from reference TRBV18 and TRBJ2-1, is NAGVMQNPRHLVRRRGQEARLRCSPMKGHSHVYWYRQLPEEGLKFMVYLQKENIIDESGMPKERFSAEFPKEGPSILRIQQVVRGDSAAYFCASSPGGGRSYNEQFFGPGTRLTVL.

The V call is TRBV20-1, the J call TRBJ2-2; D is tentatively TRBD1 or TRBD2 (5 bases each). The CDR3 has 15 amino acids. Trimming shortened V by 1 base and J by 4 bases, and 13 bases separated the two germline ends. Per the germline V gene, CDR1 is DFQATT and CDR2 is SNEGSKA (reference sequence). The chain's CDR3 is CSARGEGWGTGELFF. CDR3 DNA sequence: TGCAGTGCTAGAGGAGAGGGGTGGGGCACCGGGGAGCTGTTTTTT.

The chain couples TRBV30 to TRBJ1-2, with 9 bases identical to TRBD1. Per germline, CDR1 GTSNPN and CDR2 SVGIG (reference sequence). With V trimmed by 1 base and J by 7 bases, 7 bases remained unmatched. The CDR3 is 14 residues long. CDR3 region: CAWSATQGAGGYTF. CDR3 DNA sequence: TGTGCCTGGAGTGCGACACAGGGGGCTGGTGGCTACACCTTC.

This clone came up a few times. V and J are TRBV25-1 and TRBJ2-1; D call uncertain. Germline V gives CDR1 MGHDK, CDR2 SYGVNS. Between the trimmed V and J ends, which lost 2 bases and 7 bases, there was a span of 6 bases. The CDR3 covers 12 residues. CDR3 protein: CASSEAGNEQFF. The CDR3 DNA follows: TGTGCCAGCAGTGAAGCAGGAAATGAGCAGTTCTTC.

As for this clone: One end of the junction does not line up with germline, which may come from a read error. The chain is built from TRBV5-1 and TRBJ1-2; unclear D gene. Germline V gives CDR1 SGHRS, CDR2 YFSETQ. The CDR3 is 14 residues long. CDR3 region: CACSLERLNSGYSF. The CDR3 nucleotides read TGCGCCTGCAGCTTGGAGAGACTGAACTCTGGCTACTCCTTC. The whole variable domain, remainder taken from reference TRBV5-1 and TRBJ1-2, is KAGVTQTPRYLIKTRGQQVTLSCSPISGHRSVSWYQQTPGQGLQFLFEYFSETQRNKGNFPGRFSGRQFSNSRSEMNVSTLELGDSALYLCACSLERLNSGYSFGSGTRLTVV.

The CDR3 protein is CASSIRGVGFSRSSPLHF. The CDR3 coding sequence is TGTGCCAGTAGTATAAGAGGCGTGGGTTTTTCAAGGAGTTCACCCCTCCACTTT. This rearrangement joins TRBV19 to TRBJ1-6; no clear D. CDR1 and CDR2 (germline): LNHDA, SQIVND (reference sequence). There are 18 residues in the CDR3. Trimming left V 2 bases short and J 9 bases short, with 23 bases between.

By frequency in the sample, this clone is medium-sized. V is TRBV30 and J is TRBJ2-7; 9 bases match TRBD2. The J segment lost 5 bases and the V segment lost 0 bases, leaving 8 bases of the junction unmatched. The CDR3 contains 15 residues. The germline V gene has CDR1 GTSNPN and CDR2 SVGIG (reference sequence). The CDR3 nucleotides read TGTGCCTGGAGTGTAGCTCTAGCGGGGAAGAACGAGCAGTACTTC. As protein: CAWSVALAGKNEQYF.

This chain joins TRBV6-2 or TRBV6-3 and TRBJ1-2; D gene uncertain. The CDR3 consists of 13 residues. V lost 5 bases to trimming and J lost 1 base, with 8 bases between them. CDR1 is MNHEY, CDR2 SVGEGT, per germline. The CDR3 coding sequence is TGTGCCAGCAGTACTAATATTAACTATGGCTACACCTTC. It encodes CASSTNINYGYTF.

This chain uses TRBV24-1 with TRBJ2-2; D perhaps matches TRBD1 (7 bases). This CDR3 is 14 amino acids long. The V and J ends lost 7 bases and 5 bases respectively, with 13 bases between them. Looked up from germline, CDR1 is KGHDR and CDR2 is SFDVKD. The CDR3 coding sequence is TGTGCCACCAGAGACAGGGAGGAAACCGGGGAGCTGTTTTTT. Translated: CATRDREETGELFF.

CDR3 loop: CASSLWTGDNSPLHF. CDR3 in DNA: TGTGCCAGCAGCTTGTGGACAGGGGATAATTCACCCCTCCACTTT. The V gene is TRBV5-6, the J gene TRBJ1-6, with 9 bases matching TRBD1. The V segment lost 1 base and the J segment 5 bases; nucleotides outside the gene matches: 1. Germline loops: CDR1 SGHDT, CDR2 YYEEEE. CDR3 length equals 15 residues.

This clone was observed a few times. This sequence joins TRBV6-1 and TRBJ1-5; D ambiguous. The germline V gene encodes CDR1 MNHNS and CDR2 SASEGT. This CDR3 comprises 13 residues. Trimming stripped 1 base from V and 3 bases from J, with 4 bases between. In DNA, the CDR3 is TGTGCCAGCAGTGAAGGGGCCAATCAGCCCCAGCATTTT. Translation: CASSEGANQPQHF.

The chain combines TRBV20-1 with TRBJ2-1; 7 bases are a match to TRBD2. CDR3 size: 14 residues. CDR1 and CDR2 (germline): DFQATT, SNEGSKA (reference sequence). With V trimmed by 8 bases and J by 5 bases, 12 bases remained unmatched. The chain's CDR3 is CSLTWGEGHNEQFF. The CDR3 DNA follows: TGCAGTTTAACCTGGGGGGAGGGCCACAATGAGCAGTTCTTC.

The V gene is TRBV4-1, the J gene TRBJ1-6; D remains ambiguous. The germline CDR1 and CDR2 sequences are MGHRA and YSYEKL. V dropped 0 bases and J dropped 6 bases, with 12 bases sitting between them. This CDR3 comprises 16 residues. CDR3: CASSQEKSGFNSPLHF. CDR3 nucleotide sequence: TGCGCCAGCAGCCAAGAAAAGTCGGGGTTTAATTCACCCCTCCACTTT.

This clone was observed at least ten times. This may be a read error, as it is one base from a much larger clone. The sample carries other DNA sequences with the same CDR3. The chain links TRBV4-2 to TRBJ2-7; perhaps TRBD1 as D (5 bases). Germline assignment: CDR1 LGHNA and CDR2 YNFKEQ. There are 16 residues in the CDR3. In DNA, the CDR3 is TGTGCCAGCAGCCCTAGGGGTGGCAGGAACACCCACGATCAGTACTTC. It yields the protein CASSPRGGRNTHDQYF.

This clone was observed a handful of times. The V and J genes are TRBV6-1 and TRBJ1-3, with D tentatively TRBD1 (5 bases). This CDR3 has 16 residues. Germline V gene sequence: CDR1 MNHNS, CDR2 SASEGT. Trimming took off 2 bases at V and 1 base at J, with 12 bases between the two ends. This CDR3 reads CASSESEGRSGNTIYF. CDR3 nucleotides: TGTGCCAGCAGTGAATCGGAGGGGAGGTCTGGAAACACCATATATTTT.

V is TRBV6-2 or TRBV6-3 and J is TRBJ1-5, with TRBD1 matching 9 bases. The CDR3 extends over 16 amino acids. Germline values: CDR1 MNHEY, CDR2 SVGEGT. Losses at the gene ends were 0 bases for V and 2 bases for J; bases not matched to a gene: 2. The CDR3 spells CASSYSGQGRNQPQHF. CDR3 sequence (DNA): TGTGCCAGCAGTTACTCGGGACAGGGTCGCAATCAGCCCCAGCATTTT.

This clone was recorded once. The V and J genes are TRBV3-1 and TRBJ2-5; D assignment may be TRBD1 or TRBD2 (6 bases each). Trimming removed 4 bases from V and 7 bases from J, with 19 bases in between. The CDR3 length is 15 residues. Germline lookup yields CDR1 LGHDT and CDR2 YNNKEL (reference sequence). For the CDR3, the DNA is TGTGCCAGCAGCCCACAAGGGGGGAGTTCAGCGACCCAGTACTTC. Its protein is CASSPQGGSSATQYF.

This chain connects TRBV4-2 to TRBJ1-1; unclear D gene. The length of the CDR3 is 14 residues. Germline V lookup: CDR1 LGHNA, CDR2 YNFKEQ. V was pared by 7 bases and J by 1 base, with 13 bases between. The CDR3 DNA follows: TGTGCCAGCACCCTAGAGGGCCAGAACACTGAAGCTTTCTTT. Its protein is CASTLEGQNTEAFF.

Only one count was recorded for this clone. CDR3: CASSRGQGLFYEQYF. DNA of the CDR3: TGCGCCAGCAGCCGGGGACAGGGACTCTTCTACGAGCAGTACTTC. The V call is TRBV4-3, the J call TRBJ2-7, with TRBD1 matching 9 bases. The CDR3 covers 15 residues. Trimming took 4 bases from V and 3 from J; bases not matched to a gene: 7. Germline loops: CDR1 LGHNA, CDR2 YSLEER.